The 2 T cell receptor beta chains presented below share a single source sample, sequenced in a study of immune heterogeneity within non-small cell lung tumors. TCR beta CDR3 regions came from multiplex PCR with 32 forward V and 13 reverse J primers. TCRdb analysed the multiplex PCR reads with MiXCR anew, one entry per CDR3 protein. The sample lists some 19,000 distinct CDR3 sequences; about 30% were seen once. Template material for each sample was 600 to 750 ng of bulk tumor genomic DNA. Multiple biopsies spaced far apart were taken from each primary tumor during surgery. Their non-small cell lung cancer was newly diagnosed and untreated, and the patients underwent curative surgery. The material sequenced was lung tumor tissue. The receptors derive from a man aged 35-49 years with non-small cell lung cancer.

This clonotype was observed a handful of times. The rearrangement joins TRBV11-2 to TRBJ2-6, with D unclear. The CDR3 is 16 amino acids. The V and J ends lost 3 bases and 2 bases respectively, with 11 bases between them. In germline, CDR1 is SGHAT, CDR2 FQNNGV. The CDR3 is CASSFSPAPGANVLTF. In nucleotides, the CDR3 is TGTGCCAGCAGCTTCTCTCCGGCCCCTGGGGCCAACGTCCTGACTTTC.

V gene TRBV9 combines with J gene TRBJ2-1; 8 bases are shared with TRBD1. The CDR3 is 14 amino acids. The junction had 4 bases not matched to a gene; V was cut back by 4 bases and J by 4 bases. In germline, CDR1 is SGDLS, CDR2 YYNGEE. The CDR3 DNA reads as TGTGCCAGCAGCCGACAGGGGAGGTACAATGAGCAGTTCTTC. Translated, it gives CASSRQGRYNEQFF.